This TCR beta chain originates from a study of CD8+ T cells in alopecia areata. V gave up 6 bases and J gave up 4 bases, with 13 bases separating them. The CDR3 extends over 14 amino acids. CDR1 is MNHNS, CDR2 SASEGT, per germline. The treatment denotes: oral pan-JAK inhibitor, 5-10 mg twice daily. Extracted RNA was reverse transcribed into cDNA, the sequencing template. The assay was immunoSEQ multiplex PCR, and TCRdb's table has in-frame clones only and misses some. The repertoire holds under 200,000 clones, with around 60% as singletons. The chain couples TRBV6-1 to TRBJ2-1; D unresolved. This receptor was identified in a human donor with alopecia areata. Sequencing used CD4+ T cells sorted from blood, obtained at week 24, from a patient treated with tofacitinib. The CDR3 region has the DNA TGTGCCAGCAGGGCTCAACCCGATTACAATGAGCAGTTCTTC. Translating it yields CASRAQPDYNEQFF.